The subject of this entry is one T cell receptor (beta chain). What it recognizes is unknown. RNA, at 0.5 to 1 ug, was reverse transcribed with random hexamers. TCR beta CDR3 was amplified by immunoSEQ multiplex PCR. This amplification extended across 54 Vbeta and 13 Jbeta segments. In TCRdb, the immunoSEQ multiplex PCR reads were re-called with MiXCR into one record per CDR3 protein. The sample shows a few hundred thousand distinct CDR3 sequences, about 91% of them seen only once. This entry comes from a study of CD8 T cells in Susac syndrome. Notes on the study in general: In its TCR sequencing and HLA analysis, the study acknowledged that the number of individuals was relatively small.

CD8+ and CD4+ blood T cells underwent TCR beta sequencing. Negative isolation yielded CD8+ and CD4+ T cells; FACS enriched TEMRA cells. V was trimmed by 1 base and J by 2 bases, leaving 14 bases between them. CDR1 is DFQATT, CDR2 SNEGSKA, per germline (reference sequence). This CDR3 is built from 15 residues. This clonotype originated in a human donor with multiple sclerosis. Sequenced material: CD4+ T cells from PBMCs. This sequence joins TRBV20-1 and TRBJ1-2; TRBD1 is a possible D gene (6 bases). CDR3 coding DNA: TGCAGTGCTAGAGCACCGGGGGCAGGGAACTATGGCTACACCTTC. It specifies CSARAPGAGNYGYTF.